This passage covers 26 T cell receptor beta chains from one sample sequenced in a study of cytomegalovirus exposure and HLA in healthy donors. The protocol was immunoSEQ multiplex PCR, while the TCRdb copy is restricted to in-frame clones and leaves out a portion. The repertoire holds over 70,000 clones, with about 93% as singletons. Sequencing was done on a sample of PBMCs. The receptor set was obtained from a woman between 18 and 30 years old in good health and CMV-seronegative.

CDR3 nucleotide sequence: TGTGCCAGTAGTGGCACAGGGCTCTATAATTCACCCCTCCACTTT. The encoded protein is CASSGTGLYNSPLHF. The J gene is TRBJ1-6, the V gene TRBV19, with D tentatively TRBD1 (6 bases). The V gene's germline CDR1 is LNHDA and CDR2 SQIVND (reference sequence). This CDR3 is 15 amino acids long. Trimming pared 5 bases from V and 3 bases from J, leaving 11 bases between.

The chain recombines TRBV10-3 with TRBJ2-7, with a weak D call TRBD2 (6 bases). V lost 8 bases to trimming and J lost 2 bases, with 13 bases between them. CDR3 length equals 13 residues. CDR1 is ENHRY, CDR2 SYGVKD, per germline. The CDR3 DNA sequence: TGTGCCATCGGGGACCGGGAGACCTACGAGCAGTACTTC. It is translated as CAIGDRETYEQYF.

The chain carries TRBV2 and TRBJ2-2; TRBD1 agrees at 9 bases. Germline trimming cut 6 bases from V and 0 bases from J; bases unmatched to any gene: 11. The CDR3 extends over 18 amino acids. Germline CDR1 reads SNHLY; CDR2 reads FYNNEI. This CDR3 reads CASSQGQGSGANTGELFF. The CDR3 DNA is TGTGCCAGCAGCCAGGGACAGGGTTCCGGCGCGAACACCGGGGAGCTGTTTTTT.

The rearrangement uses TRBV7-2 and TRBJ2-2, with a possible D match to TRBD1 (5 bases). This CDR3 is built from 16 residues. V was trimmed by 1 base and J by 2 bases, leaving 11 bases between them. CDR1 and CDR2 from the germline V gene are SGHTA and FQGNSA. In DNA form, the CDR3 reads TGTGCCAGCAGCTTAGACATCAGGGTTAACACCGGGGAGCTGTTTTTT. Residues: CASSLDIRVNTGELFF.

V usage is TRBV9 and J usage is TRBJ2-2; 7 bases are shared with TRBD2. The CDR3 is 13 amino acids. The V and J ends lost 7 bases and 3 bases, in that order; junction bases with no gene match: 3. Germline V gene lookup returns CDR1 SGDLS and CDR2 YYNGEE. The CDR3 loop reads CASGGEYTGELFF. DNA of the CDR3: TGTGCCAGCGGGGGGGAGTACACCGGGGAGCTGTTTTTT.

The rearrangement joins TRBV27 to TRBJ1-5; D uncertain. The length of the CDR3 is 13 residues. V lost 6 bases and J 6 bases, leaving 12 bases between the germline ends. From germline, CDR1 is MNHEY and CDR2 SMNVEV (reference sequence). The CDR3 sequence: CASSSTSGQPQHF. Here the CDR3 DNA reads TGTGCCAGCAGCTCGACTTCGGGTCAGCCCCAGCATTTT.

The chain recombines TRBV6-5 with TRBJ2-5; D is possibly TRBD2 (6 bases). Germline V CDR1 and CDR2: MNHEY, SVGAGI. This CDR3 spans 14 amino acids. With 0 bases removed from V and 7 bases from J, the gap between germline ends came to 12 bases. The CDR3 coding sequence is TGTGCCAGCAGTTACTCGGGGAGGACTGGGACCCAGTACTTC. Translated, it gives CASSYSGRTGTQYF.

The gene calls are TRBV9 and TRBJ1-1; 8 nucleotides align to TRBD1. Germline V lookup: CDR1 SGDLS, CDR2 YYNGEE. V shed 0 bases and J 7 bases; nucleotides not matched to a gene: 2. This CDR3 has 13 amino acids. CDR3 sequence: CASSVEGQGEAFF. CDR3 DNA: TGTGCCAGCAGCGTAGAAGGACAGGGTGAAGCTTTCTTT.

This chain joins TRBV4-1 and TRBJ1-1, with TRBD1 matching over 8 bases. The CDR3 is 14 residues long. Germline V lookup: CDR1 MGHRA, CDR2 YSYEKL. With V trimmed by 3 bases and J by 6 bases, 6 bases remained unmatched. CDR3: CASSQRTGFAEAFF. Here the CDR3 DNA reads TGCGCCAGCAGCCAGAGGACAGGGTTCGCTGAAGCTTTCTTT.

V is TRBV6-5 and J is TRBJ2-7, with 7 positions matching TRBD1. This CDR3 contains 15 residues. Germline values: CDR1 MNHEY, CDR2 SVGAGI. V was pared by 0 bases and J by 4 bases, with 6 bases of the junction left unmatched. The CDR3 region has the DNA TGTGCCAGCAGTTACTCTAAGGGACAGAATTACGAGCAGTACTTC. Residues: CASSYSKGQNYEQYF.

The chain links TRBV30 to TRBJ2-3, with no clear D. The CDR3 is 14 amino acids. V lost 4 bases to trimming and J lost 5 bases, with 16 bases between them. Germline values: CDR1 GTSNPN, CDR2 SVGIG (reference sequence). The CDR3 region is CAWKSPMVIDTQYF. CDR3 bases: TGTGCCTGGAAAAGCCCGATGGTGATAGATACGCAGTATTTT.

The chain is built from TRBV7-2 and TRBJ1-6, with D maybe TRBD1 (5 bases). V was cut by 5 bases and J by 4 bases, with 9 bases left in between. The CDR3 runs to 14 residues. Germline loops: CDR1 SGHTA, CDR2 FQGNSA. The CDR3 bases are TGTGCCAGCAGCATGGGGCCTTATAATTCACCCCTCCACTTT. This encodes CASSMGPYNSPLHF.

The chain links TRBV5-6 to TRBJ2-1, with 7 bases that match TRBD2. The V segment lost 4 bases and the J segment 10 bases; nucleotides outside the gene matches: 8. This CDR3 has 13 amino acids. CDR1 is SGHDT, CDR2 YYEEEE, per germline. CDR3 sequence (DNA): TGTGCCAGCAGCATCACCGGGACTACCGAGCAGTTCTTC. It encodes CASSITGTTEQFF.

V gene TRBV4-2 combines with J gene TRBJ1-5, with D perhaps TRBD1 (6 bases). Germline V CDR1 and CDR2: LGHNA, YNFKEQ. The CDR3 contains 14 residues. V lost 4 bases and J 4 bases, leaving 11 bases between the germline ends. The CDR3 bases are TGTGCCAGCAGCCTAGGACAGACTAATCAGCCCCAGCATTTT. This translates into CASSLGQTNQPQHF.

This chain uses TRBV10-1 with TRBJ1-5; D might be TRBD1 (6 bases). The CDR3 loop spans 17 amino acids. The germline V gene encodes CDR1 WNHNN and CDR2 SYGVQD (reference sequence). V was shortened by 6 bases and J by 0 bases, with 18 bases between the two germline ends. The CDR3 bases are TGCGCCAGCAGCCCAGGCACGACAGGAGATAGCAATCAGCCCCAGCATTTT. Translated, it gives CASSPGTTGDSNQPQHF.

The rearrangement joins TRBV7-2 to TRBJ2-7; 10 bases line up with TRBD1. V lost 2 bases to trimming and J lost 5 bases; unmatched junction nucleotides: 15. This CDR3 has 18 amino acids. Germline CDR1 and CDR2: SGHTA and FQGNSA. The CDR3 here is CASSLPLLGTGARNEQYF. The CDR3 DNA reads as TGTGCCAGCAGCTTACCTCTATTGGGGACAGGGGCACGGAACGAGCAGTACTTC.

V gene TRBV25-1 combines with J gene TRBJ1-1; D may be TRBD1 (5 bases). CDR1 is MGHDK and CDR2 is SYGVNS in the germline V gene. The CDR3 has 13 amino acids. Trimming pared 5 bases from V and 4 bases from J, leaving 11 bases between. The CDR3 loop reads CASSIKGFTEAFF. CDR3 sequence (DNA): TGTGCCAGCAGTATTAAGGGGTTCACTGAAGCTTTCTTT.

The V gene is TRBV27, the J gene TRBJ1-5; D perhaps matches TRBD1 (5 bases). This CDR3 region has 14 residues. The V gene's germline CDR1 is MNHEY and CDR2 SMNVEV (reference sequence). V dropped 2 bases and J dropped 3 bases, with 8 bases sitting between them. CDR3 residues: CASSLPGANQPQHF. CDR3 nucleotide sequence: TGTGCCAGCAGTTTACCTGGGGCCAATCAGCCCCAGCATTTT.

The chain uses TRBV28 and TRBJ2-7; tentative D call: TRBD2 (6 bases). This CDR3 has 15 residues. Germline V CDR1 and CDR2: MDHEN, SYDVKM. Trimming took 6 bases from V and 2 from J, leaving 17 bases between them. CDR3 protein: CASSPTLGSPYEQYF. Here the CDR3 DNA reads TGTGCCAGCAGCCCTACGCTCGGGAGCCCCTACGAGCAGTACTTC.

The J gene is TRBJ2-3, the V gene TRBV27; maybe TRBD2 (5 bases). The germline V gene encodes CDR1 MNHEY and CDR2 SMNVEV (reference sequence). The CDR3 runs to 15 residues. V was cut by 4 bases and J by 4 bases, with 15 bases left in between. This CDR3 reads CASSYSGTGADTQYF. DNA of the CDR3: TGTGCCAGCAGTTACAGCGGAACGGGCGCAGATACGCAGTATTTT.

The count of this clone is one. J is TRBJ2-1 and V is TRBV27; 7 nucleotides match TRBD1. Germline V CDR1 and CDR2: MNHEY, SMNVEV (reference sequence). The CDR3 spans 15 residues. With V trimmed by 2 bases and J by 6 bases, 7 bases remained unmatched. CDR3 residues: CASSLRTGMVNEQFF. The CDR3 DNA reads TGTGCCAGCAGTTTACGGACAGGCATGGTCAATGAGCAGTTCTTC.

The CDR3 region is CASSLSGGARNEQFF. The CDR3 region has the DNA TGTGCCAGCAGTCTTAGCGGGGGGGCACGAAATGAGCAGTTCTTC. The rearrangement joins TRBV28 to TRBJ2-1, with TRBD2 matching over 11 bases. J gave up 7 bases and V 5 bases, and 7 bases lay outside the gene matches. Germline-derived CDR1 and CDR2 are MDHEN and SYDVKM. The CDR3 runs 15 residues.

The chain employs TRBV7-2 and TRBJ1-6; D is unclear. Trimming left V 1 base short and J 6 bases short, with 16 bases between. CDR3 length: 17 residues. The V gene's germline CDR1 is SGHTA and CDR2 FQGNSA. CDR3 in amino acids: CASSLGPPGLVNSPLHF. CDR3 nucleotides: TGTGCCAGCAGCTTAGGTCCGCCGGGTTTGGTTAATTCACCCCTCCACTTT. Complete variable domain (other parts from reference TRBV7-2 and TRBJ1-6): GAGVSQSPSNKVTEKGKDVELRCDPISGHTALYWYRQSLGQGLEFLIYFQGNSAPDKSGLPSDRFSAERTGGSVSTLTIQRTQQEDSAVYLCASSLGPPGLVNSPLHFGNGTRLTVT.

The chain carries TRBV6-5 and TRBJ2-5; 8 bases agree with TRBD1. J gave up 7 bases and V 6 bases, and 10 bases lay outside the gene matches. Germline V gene data show CDR1 as MNHEY and CDR2 as SVGAGI. The CDR3 sequence is 14 residues long. CDR3 amino acids: CASSRDRGVMTQYF. The CDR3 nucleotides read TGTGCCAGCAGCCGCGACAGGGGTGTAATGACCCAGTACTTC.

The chain links TRBV27 to TRBJ1-2, with 9 bases fitting TRBD1. The CDR3 sequence is 17 residues long. In germline, CDR1 is MNHEY, CDR2 SMNVEV (reference sequence). V gave up 5 bases and J gave up 7 bases; unmatched junction bases: 17. The CDR3 DNA is TGTGCCAGCAGTACCCTCTCCCTCACAGGGGGCAGCGGTGGCTACACCTTC. Protein product: CASSTLSLTGGSGGYTF.

This clone has just one count. CDR3 DNA: TGTGCCAGCAGTGCCGGCGGCCTCTCTGGGGCCAACGTCCTGACTTTC. Its translation is CASSAGGLSGANVLTF. The chain links TRBV28 to TRBJ2-6; no clear D gene. Germline V gene lookup returns CDR1 MDHEN and CDR2 SYDVKM. This CDR3 region has 16 residues. Deletions cut 5 bases from V and 0 bases from J, with 11 bases between.